This T cell receptor beta chain was recorded in a study of CD8+ T cells in alopecia areata. cDNA reverse transcribed from extracted RNA served as the sequencing template. Clones were sequenced by immunoSEQ multiplex PCR, and TCRdb holds only the in-frame ones, with some missing. The table has some 180,000 clones, roughly 60% seen once. V dropped 3 bases and J dropped 4 bases, with 6 bases sitting between them. Germline assignment: CDR1 SGHTA and CDR2 FQGNSA. The CDR3 is 12 residues long. The chain couples TRBV7-2 to TRBJ1-1; D is unresolved. This sample comprised CD4+ T cells sorted from blood, obtained at week 0. The receptor comes from a human donor with alopecia areata. As DNA, the CDR3 is TGTGCCAGCAGCTTTACGGGCACTGAAGCTTTCTTT. It yields the protein CASSFTGTEAFF.